A single sample gave rise to the 6 T cell receptor beta chains below, sequenced in a study of CD8 T cells in ankylosing spondylitis. TCRdb re-called the 5' RACE reads through MiXCR, storing one row per CDR3 protein. The table lists about 840,000 distinct CDR3 sequences, 12% of them singletons. Study-wide findings and caveats: In ankylosing spondylitis blood, a motif of roughly eight highly homologous TCR beta variants appeared characteristic.

Their target antigens are unknown. What was sequenced was blood, either unsorted or a sorted T cell fraction (not recorded which). The receptors stem from a male donor with ankylosing spondylitis.

The J gene is TRBJ2-4, the V gene TRBV7-9, with a possible D match to TRBD1 (5 bases). V lost 3 bases and J 7 bases, leaving 13 bases between the germline ends. This CDR3 has 14 amino acids. Germline V gene lookup returns CDR1 SEHNR and CDR2 FQNEAQ (reference sequence). The CDR3 DNA sequence: TGTGCCAGCAGCTTTGCAGGGTTGCGGAACATTCAGTACTTC. This gives the protein CASSFAGLRNIQYF.

The J gene is TRBJ1-4, the V gene TRBV27; 8 bases match TRBD1. This CDR3 contains 15 residues. CDR1 MNHEY and CDR2 SMNVEV come from the germline V gene (reference sequence). J gave up 5 bases and V 2 bases, and 4 bases lay outside the gene matches. The CDR3 nucleotides are TGTGCCAGCAGTTTACGGACAGGGCCAAATGAAAAACTGTTTTTT. This gives the protein CASSLRTGPNEKLFF.

This sequence joins TRBV10-3 and TRBJ2-3, with 7 bases identical to TRBD2. Looked up from germline, CDR1 is ENHRY and CDR2 is SYGVKD. This CDR3 has 13 residues. The V segment lost 10 bases and the J segment 3 bases; nucleotides outside the gene matches: 7. The CDR3 is CASTAGETDTQYF. CDR3 bases: TGTGCCAGCACTGCGGGGGAAACAGATACGCAGTATTTT.

The CDR3 nucleotides are TGTGCCACCAGCAGAGATCGGGTAGTTGGGTACGAGCAGTACTTC. This gives the protein CATSRDRVVGYEQYF. The chain joins TRBV15 to TRBJ2-7; D unresolved. The germline V gene encodes CDR1 LNHNV and CDR2 YYDKDF (reference sequence). The CDR3 sequence is 15 residues long. V dropped 0 bases and J dropped 4 bases, with 13 bases sitting between them. The whole variable domain, remainder taken from reference TRBV15 and TRBJ2-7, is DAMVIQNPRYQVTQFGKPVTLSCSQTLNHNVMYWYQQKSSQAPKLLFHYYDKDFNNEADTPDNFQSRRPNTSFCFLDIRSPGLGDTAMYLCATSRDRVVGYEQYFGPGTRLTVT.

The table lists this clonotype with a few counts. This rearrangement joins TRBV20-1 to TRBJ1-2; D is possibly TRBD1 (6 bases). The CDR3 is 15 amino acids. CDR1 and CDR2 (germline): DFQATT, SNEGSKA (reference sequence). V lost 6 bases to trimming and J lost 6 bases, with 23 bases between them. The CDR3 DNA sequence: TGCAGTGCAAACCGGCCTAGACAGGACCCTAATGGCTACACCTTC. This gives the protein CSANRPRQDPNGYTF.

The gene calls are TRBV20-1 and TRBJ1-1, with TRBD1 matching over 8 bases. V shed 5 bases, J shed 3 bases, and the junction held 14 bases outside the gene matches. This CDR3 comprises 16 residues. CDR1 and CDR2 (germline): DFQATT, SNEGSKA (reference sequence). The CDR3 sequence: CSAQYQGAEWDTEAFF. DNA for the CDR3: TGCAGTGCTCAGTACCAGGGGGCGGAGTGGGACACTGAAGCTTTCTTT.